This record looks at one T cell receptor (beta chain) sequence and its context. Its specificity is not known. These data originate in a study of T cell clusters in autoimmune cytopenias. Study-level results: TRB repertoire shifts in secondary cytopenia and chronic lymphocytic leukemia mostly reflected lymphoma, not autoimmunity.

TRB was amplified from 250 ng of peripheral blood genomic DNA per sample. Multiplex touch-down PCR amplified TRB using TRB-A and TRB-B pools in one tube. For each CDR3 protein, TCRdb gives one entry from its re-call of the multiplex PCR reads, without DNA. The sample totals some 7,400 distinct CDR3 sequences. CDR1 and CDR2 (germline): ENHRY, SYGVKD. This CDR3 contains 15 residues. The data were also submitted as part of a second study, on T cell repertoires in aging, cancer and after chemotherapy. That report notes: The full dataset contained millions of TCR reads.

V is TRBV10-3 and J is TRBJ2-1. Sequencing input: peripheral blood. The TCR was taken from a human donor in good health. This chain's CDR3 is CAIKSPENLYNEQFF.